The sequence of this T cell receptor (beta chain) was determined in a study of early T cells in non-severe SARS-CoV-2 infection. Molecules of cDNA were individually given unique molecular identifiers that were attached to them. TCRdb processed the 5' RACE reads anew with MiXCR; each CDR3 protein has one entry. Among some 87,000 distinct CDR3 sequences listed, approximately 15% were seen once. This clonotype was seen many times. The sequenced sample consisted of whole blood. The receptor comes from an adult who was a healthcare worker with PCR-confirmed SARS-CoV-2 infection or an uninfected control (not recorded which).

CDR3 residues: CASSPGSGASYEQYF. CDR3 DNA: TGTGCCAGCAGCCCGGGGAGCGGGGCCTCCTACGAGCAGTACTTC. The genes are TRBV9 and TRBJ2-7; 7 bases fit TRBD2. Germline loops: CDR1 SGDLS, CDR2 YYNGEE. The CDR3 loop spans 15 amino acids. The V and J ends lost 4 bases and 0 bases, in that order; junction bases with no gene match: 7.